A selection of T cell receptor beta chains follows, all from one sample in a study of T cells in Graves' hyperthyroidism and ophthalmopathy. MiXCR was run by TCRdb on the multiplex PCR reads, yielding one entry per CDR3 protein. This sample has hundreds of thousands of distinct CDR3 sequences, with roughly 15% found just once. The sample was blood. These receptors were collected from a woman in her thirties or forties with Graves' ophthalmopathy. Each CDR3 is given without its conserved first and last residue. Fields, in order: CDR3 protein, V gene, clone size, J gene. Clone sizes are given selectively: once, few, many, or a class where the clone is expanded.

CDR3 protein: ASSLIPSGRETQY; V gene: TRBV5-8; clone size: many; J gene: TRBJ2-5
CDR3 protein: ASSQDLESLRETQY; V gene: TRBV3-1; clone size: few; J gene: TRBJ2-5
CDR3 protein: ASSHRDRGGGYT; V gene: TRBV11-2; clone size: many; J gene: TRBJ1-2
CDR3 protein: ATKSAGSLVYEQY; V gene: TRBV19; clone size: many; J gene: TRBJ2-7
CDR3 protein: ASSPNRYEQY; V gene: TRBV19; clone size: many; J gene: TRBJ2-7
CDR3 protein: ASRAACEQY; V gene: TRBV6-8; clone size: many; J gene: TRBJ2-7
CDR3 protein: ASSYRGRGIYGYT; V gene: TRBV6-5; clone size: NA; J gene: TRBJ1-2
CDR3 protein: ASSLSGLGGVGSTGELF; V gene: TRBV28; clone size: few; J gene: TRBJ2-2
CDR3 protein: ASSFEGSPLH; V gene: TRBV28; clone size: NA; J gene: TRBJ1-6
CDR3 protein: ASTKLEAPGELF; V gene: TRBV6-1; clone size: few; J gene: TRBJ2-2
CDR3 protein: ASSYSKFYERY; V gene: TRBV6-2/TRBV6-3; clone size: NA; J gene: TRBJ2-7
CDR3 protein: SVAPGILGYT; V gene: TRBV29-1; clone size: many; J gene: TRBJ1-2
CDR3 protein: ASRAGNTGELF; V gene: TRBV12-3/TRBV12-4; clone size: many; J gene: TRBJ2-2
CDR3 protein: ASSMGRAQETQY; V gene: TRBV7-2; clone size: many; J gene: TRBJ2-5
CDR3 protein: SAPAGGETQY; V gene: TRBV20-1; clone size: few; J gene: TRBJ2-5
CDR3 protein: SVDGEGLSQY; V gene: TRBV29-1; clone size: many; J gene: TRBJ2-5
CDR3 protein: ASSDREDYEQY; V gene: TRBV10-1; clone size: many; J gene: TRBJ2-7
CDR3 protein: ASSLARVRLETQY; V gene: TRBV11-2; clone size: many; J gene: TRBJ2-5
CDR3 protein: ASSDLGLGHGIQY; V gene: TRBV6-2/TRBV6-3; clone size: once; J gene: TRBJ2-4
CDR3 protein: SARKGEFSVYEQY; V gene: TRBV20-1; clone size: many; J gene: TRBJ2-7
CDR3 protein: ASSPTGPNQPQH; V gene: TRBV12-3/TRBV12-4; clone size: many; J gene: TRBJ1-5
CDR3 protein: SARDLAGGEKTQY; V gene: TRBV20-1; clone size: many; J gene: TRBJ2-5
CDR3 protein: ASSQPDSYEQY; V gene: TRBV6-5; clone size: NA; J gene: TRBJ2-7
CDR3 protein: ASSMARSGIQY; V gene: TRBV19; clone size: NA; J gene: TRBJ2-4
CDR3 protein: ASSSDILAGNTIY; V gene: TRBV12-3/TRBV12-4; clone size: many; J gene: TRBJ1-3
CDR3 protein: ASSLGQGREQC; V gene: TRBV12-3/TRBV12-4; clone size: many; J gene: TRBJ2-7
CDR3 protein: ASSFIGQPNQPQH; V gene: TRBV28; clone size: many; J gene: TRBJ1-5
CDR3 protein: SARGRQPPEAF; V gene: TRBV20-1; clone size: many; J gene: TRBJ1-1
CDR3 protein: ASSSDLSTDGSGYT; V gene: TRBV6-2/TRBV6-3; clone size: few; J gene: TRBJ1-2
CDR3 protein: ASSSEQNTGELF; V gene: TRBV6-5; clone size: many; J gene: TRBJ2-2
CDR3 protein: ASSPGLDHEQY; V gene: TRBV5-1; clone size: many; J gene: TRBJ2-7
CDR3 protein: ATSAGQVGAF; V gene: TRBV15; clone size: many; J gene: TRBJ1-1
CDR3 protein: ASQLGVQETQY; V gene: TRBV6-5; clone size: many; J gene: TRBJ2-5
CDR3 protein: ASSPGQAQGGELF; V gene: TRBV9; clone size: few; J gene: TRBJ2-2
CDR3 protein: ASSLTLQDTEAF; V gene: TRBV6-2/TRBV6-3; clone size: many; J gene: TRBJ1-1
CDR3 protein: ASSLGIPQSEAF; V gene: TRBV7-9; clone size: many; J gene: TRBJ1-1
CDR3 protein: ASSLSAGESEETQY; V gene: TRBV7-3; clone size: many; J gene: TRBJ2-5
CDR3 protein: ASSYSKGDGYEQY; V gene: TRBV6-5; clone size: many; J gene: TRBJ2-7
CDR3 protein: SANGRAIGELF; V gene: TRBV20-1; clone size: NA; J gene: TRBJ2-2
CDR3 protein: ASSFGQGSSGYEQY; V gene: TRBV5-5; clone size: few; J gene: TRBJ2-7
CDR3 protein: ASSLNAGEAF; V gene: TRBV7-6; clone size: many; J gene: TRBJ1-1
CDR3 protein: ASSFTSSSGANVLT; V gene: TRBV28; clone size: many; J gene: TRBJ2-6
CDR3 protein: SEMTGSEAF; V gene: TRBV29-1; clone size: many; J gene: TRBJ1-1
CDR3 protein: ASSLASGGLRKTQY; V gene: TRBV7-8; clone size: NA; J gene: TRBJ2-5
CDR3 protein: ASSLVFGTGATNEQY; V gene: TRBV28; clone size: NA; J gene: TRBJ2-7
CDR3 protein: ASSFLSTEAF; V gene: TRBV7-2; clone size: few; J gene: TRBJ1-1
CDR3 protein: ASIPGGMNTEAF; V gene: TRBV19; clone size: many; J gene: TRBJ1-1
CDR3 protein: ASSHLDSAQETQY; V gene: TRBV4-1; clone size: once; J gene: TRBJ2-5
CDR3 protein: ASSRPGITNTEAF; V gene: TRBV27; clone size: many; J gene: TRBJ1-1